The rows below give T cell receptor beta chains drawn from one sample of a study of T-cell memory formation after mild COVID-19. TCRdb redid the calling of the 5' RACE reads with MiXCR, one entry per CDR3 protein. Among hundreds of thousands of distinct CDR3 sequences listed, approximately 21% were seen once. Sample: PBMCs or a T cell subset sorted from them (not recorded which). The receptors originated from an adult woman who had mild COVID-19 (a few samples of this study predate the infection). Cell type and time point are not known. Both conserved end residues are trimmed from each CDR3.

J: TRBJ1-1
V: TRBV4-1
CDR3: ASSHTFGTEAF

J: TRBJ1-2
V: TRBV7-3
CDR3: ASSPGGDRGYT

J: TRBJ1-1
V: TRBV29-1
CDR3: SVEVKGLFTEAF

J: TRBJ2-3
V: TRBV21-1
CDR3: ASTTLLAGPTDTQY

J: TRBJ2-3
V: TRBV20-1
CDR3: SAPLYGTDTQY

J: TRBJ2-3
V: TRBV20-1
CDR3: SARRVTGGTTDTQY

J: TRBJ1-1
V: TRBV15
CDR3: ATSPRMNTEAF

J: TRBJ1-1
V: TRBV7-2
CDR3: ASSLRGAGGNTEAF

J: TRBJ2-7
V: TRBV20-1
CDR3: SANQGSYEQY

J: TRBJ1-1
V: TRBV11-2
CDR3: ASRVGNTEAF

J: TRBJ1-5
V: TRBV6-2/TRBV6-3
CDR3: ASIGGGIGNQPQH

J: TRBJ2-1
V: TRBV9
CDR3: ASSSSNRTSSYNEQF

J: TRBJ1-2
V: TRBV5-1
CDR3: ASSLTGKDYGYT

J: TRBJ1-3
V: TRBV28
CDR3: ASSIGGGSGNTIY

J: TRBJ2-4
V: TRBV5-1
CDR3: ASSLGVTGKNIQY

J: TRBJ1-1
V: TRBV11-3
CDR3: ASSSGGFAELNTEAF

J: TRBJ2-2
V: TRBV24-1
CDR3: ATRPGQGAGELF

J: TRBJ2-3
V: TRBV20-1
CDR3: SARDPRGDTQY

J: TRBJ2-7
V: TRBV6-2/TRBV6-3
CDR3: ASTLRRPIDYEQY

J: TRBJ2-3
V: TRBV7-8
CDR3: ASSLEVRRFTDTQY

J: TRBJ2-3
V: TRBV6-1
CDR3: ASSEQVPDTQY

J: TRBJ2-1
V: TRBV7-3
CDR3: ASSLLGGAVYNEQF

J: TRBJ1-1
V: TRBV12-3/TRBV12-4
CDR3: ASSFSIVNTEAF

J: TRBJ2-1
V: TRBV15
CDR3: ATSRGGTGPF

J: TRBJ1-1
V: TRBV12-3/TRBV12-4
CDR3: ASSLVEFFGGLDTEAF

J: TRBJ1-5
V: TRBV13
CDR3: ASSLMSVSNQPQH

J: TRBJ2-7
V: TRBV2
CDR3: ASSEALGLAYEQY

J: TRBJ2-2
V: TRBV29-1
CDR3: SVERRGELF

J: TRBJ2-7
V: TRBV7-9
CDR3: ASSPMRGTQGSYEQY

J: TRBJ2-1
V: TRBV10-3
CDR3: AIRGPGQGANEQF

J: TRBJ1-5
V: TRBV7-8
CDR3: ASSSTGLRNQPQH

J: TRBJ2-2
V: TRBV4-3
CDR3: ASSQDPWRSGELF

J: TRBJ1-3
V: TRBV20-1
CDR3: SARDRRRGNTIY

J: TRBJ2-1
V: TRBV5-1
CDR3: ASSPRPEVGNNEQF

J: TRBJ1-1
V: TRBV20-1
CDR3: SARDDSNTEAF

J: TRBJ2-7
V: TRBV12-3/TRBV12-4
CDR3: ASSLSAGGRYEQY

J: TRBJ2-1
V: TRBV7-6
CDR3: ASSSRLATQLSDEQF

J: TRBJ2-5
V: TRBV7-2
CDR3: ASSFRGLREGQY

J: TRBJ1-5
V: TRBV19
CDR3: ASSIKPSNQPQH

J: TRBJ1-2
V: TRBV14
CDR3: ASSPGGAERGYT

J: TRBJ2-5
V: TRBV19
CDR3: ASSMRGQETQY

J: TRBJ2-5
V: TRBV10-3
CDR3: AISEKSGSPQETQY

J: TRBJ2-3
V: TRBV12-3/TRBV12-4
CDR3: ASSLGGRGSTDTQY

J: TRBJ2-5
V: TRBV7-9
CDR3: ASSLGAGVPRGGTQY